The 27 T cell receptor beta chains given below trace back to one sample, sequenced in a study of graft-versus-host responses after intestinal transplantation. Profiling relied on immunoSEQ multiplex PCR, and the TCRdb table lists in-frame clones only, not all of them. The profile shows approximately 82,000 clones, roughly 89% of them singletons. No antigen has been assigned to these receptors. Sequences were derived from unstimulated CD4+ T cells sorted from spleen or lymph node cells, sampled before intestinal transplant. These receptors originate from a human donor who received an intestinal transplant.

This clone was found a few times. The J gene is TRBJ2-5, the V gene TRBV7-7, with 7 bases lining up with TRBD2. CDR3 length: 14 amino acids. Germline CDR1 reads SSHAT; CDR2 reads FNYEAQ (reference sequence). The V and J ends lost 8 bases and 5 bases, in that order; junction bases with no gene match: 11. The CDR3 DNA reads TGTGCCAGCGCCCCGGGAGGCGTGGGGGAGACCCAGTACTTC. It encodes CASAPGGVGETQYF. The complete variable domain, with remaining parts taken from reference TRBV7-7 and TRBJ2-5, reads GAGVSQSPRYKVTKRGQDVTLRCDPISSHATLYWYQQALGQGPEFLTYFNYEAQPDKSGLPSDRFSAERPEGSISTLTIQRTEQRDSAMYRCASAPGGVGETQYFGPGTRLLVL.

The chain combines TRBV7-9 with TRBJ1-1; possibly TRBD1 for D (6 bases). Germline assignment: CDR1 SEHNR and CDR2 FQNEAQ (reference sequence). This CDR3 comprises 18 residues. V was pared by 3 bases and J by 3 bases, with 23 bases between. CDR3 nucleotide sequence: TGTGCCAGCAGCTTCAGGGCGACAGGCATAATCGGGGACACTGAAGCTTTCTTT. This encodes CASSFRATGIIGDTEAFF. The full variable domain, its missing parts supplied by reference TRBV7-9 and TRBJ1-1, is DTGVSQNPRHKITKRGQNVTFRCDPISEHNRLYWYRQTLGQGPEFLTYFQNEAQLEKSRLLSDRFSAERPKGSFSTLEIQRTEQGDSAMYLCASSFRATGIIGDTEAFFGQGTRLTVV.

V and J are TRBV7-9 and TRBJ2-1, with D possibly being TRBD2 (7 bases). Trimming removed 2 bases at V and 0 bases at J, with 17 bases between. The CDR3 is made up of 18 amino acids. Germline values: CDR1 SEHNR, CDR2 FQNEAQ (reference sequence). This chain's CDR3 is CASSLRGGLRSSYNEQFF. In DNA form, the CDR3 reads TGTGCCAGCAGCTTACGCGGGGGCTTGCGGAGCTCCTACAATGAGCAGTTCTTC.

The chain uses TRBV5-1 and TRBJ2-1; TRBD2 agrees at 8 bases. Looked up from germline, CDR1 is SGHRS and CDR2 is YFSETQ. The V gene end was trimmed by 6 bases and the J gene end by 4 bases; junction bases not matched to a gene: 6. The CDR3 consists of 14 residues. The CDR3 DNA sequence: TGCGCCAGCACGTCCGGGGGGGGGTACAATGAGCAGTTCTTC. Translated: CASTSGGGYNEQFF.

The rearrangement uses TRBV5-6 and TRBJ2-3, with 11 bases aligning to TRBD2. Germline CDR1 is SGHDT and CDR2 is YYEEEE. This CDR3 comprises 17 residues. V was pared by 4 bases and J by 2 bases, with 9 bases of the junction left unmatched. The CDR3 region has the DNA TGTGCCAGCAGCGCCACGACTAGCGGGGAGTACACAGATACGCAGTATTTT. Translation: CASSATTSGEYTDTQYF. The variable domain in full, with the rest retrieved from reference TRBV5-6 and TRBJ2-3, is DAGVTQSPTHLIKTRGQQVTLRCSPKSGHDTVSWYQQALGQGPQFIFQYYEEEERQRGNFPDRFSGHQFPNYSSELNVNALLLGDSALYLCASSATTSGEYTDTQYFGPGTRLTVL.

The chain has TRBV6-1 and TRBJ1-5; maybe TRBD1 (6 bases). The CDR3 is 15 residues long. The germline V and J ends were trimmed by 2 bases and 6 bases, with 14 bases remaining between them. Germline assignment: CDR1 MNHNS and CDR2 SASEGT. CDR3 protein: CASSEHWGGSQPQHF. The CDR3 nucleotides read TGTGCCAGCAGTGAACATTGGGGGGGCAGTCAGCCCCAGCATTTT.

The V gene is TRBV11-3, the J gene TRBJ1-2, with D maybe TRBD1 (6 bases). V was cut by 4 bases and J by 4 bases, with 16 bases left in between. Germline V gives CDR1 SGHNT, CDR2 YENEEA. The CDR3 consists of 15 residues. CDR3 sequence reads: CASSSSDRRIYGYTF. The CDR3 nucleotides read TGTGCCAGCAGCTCCTCCGACAGGAGGATCTATGGCTACACCTTC.

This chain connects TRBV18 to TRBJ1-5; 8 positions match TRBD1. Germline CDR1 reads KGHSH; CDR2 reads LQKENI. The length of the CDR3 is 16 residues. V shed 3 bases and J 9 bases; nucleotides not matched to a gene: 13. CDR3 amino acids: CASSPTGQVNGGPQHF. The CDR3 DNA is TGTGCCAGCTCACCGACGGGACAGGTCAACGGGGGGCCCCAGCATTTT.

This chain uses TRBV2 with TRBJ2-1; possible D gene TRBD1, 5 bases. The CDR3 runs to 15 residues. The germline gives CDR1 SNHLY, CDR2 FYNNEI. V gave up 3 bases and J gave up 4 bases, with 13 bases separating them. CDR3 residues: CASSDDFQGYNEQFF. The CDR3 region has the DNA TGTGCCAGCAGTGATGATTTTCAGGGTTACAATGAGCAGTTCTTC.

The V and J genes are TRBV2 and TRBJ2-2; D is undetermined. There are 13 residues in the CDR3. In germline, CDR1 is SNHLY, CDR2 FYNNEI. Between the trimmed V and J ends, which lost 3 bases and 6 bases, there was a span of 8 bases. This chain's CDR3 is CASSESLAGELFF. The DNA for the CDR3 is TGTGCCAGCAGTGAGAGCTTAGCCGGGGAGCTGTTTTTT.

CDR3 sequence reads: CSVDPGRVMNTEAFF. CDR3 DNA: TGCAGCGTTGATCCTGGGAGAGTTATGAACACTGAAGCTTTCTTT. This sequence joins TRBV29-1 and TRBJ1-1; the D is unclear. The CDR3 totals 15 residues. Trimming cost V 3 bases and J 0 bases, with 14 bases left between them. Germline V gene data show CDR1 as SQVTM and CDR2 as ANQGSEA.

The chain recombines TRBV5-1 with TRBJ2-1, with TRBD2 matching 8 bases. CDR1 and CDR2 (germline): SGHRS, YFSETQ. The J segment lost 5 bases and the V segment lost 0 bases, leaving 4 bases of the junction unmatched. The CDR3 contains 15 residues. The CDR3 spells CASSLAAGVNNEQFF. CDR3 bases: TGCGCCAGCAGCTTGGCAGCGGGGGTTAACAATGAGCAGTTCTTC.

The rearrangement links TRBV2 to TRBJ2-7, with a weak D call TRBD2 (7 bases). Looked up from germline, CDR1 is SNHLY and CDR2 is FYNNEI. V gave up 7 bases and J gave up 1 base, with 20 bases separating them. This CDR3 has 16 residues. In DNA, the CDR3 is TGTGCCAGCAAGCGCGGGGGCGTCATGGCATCCTACGAGCAGTACTTC. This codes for CASKRGGVMASYEQYF.

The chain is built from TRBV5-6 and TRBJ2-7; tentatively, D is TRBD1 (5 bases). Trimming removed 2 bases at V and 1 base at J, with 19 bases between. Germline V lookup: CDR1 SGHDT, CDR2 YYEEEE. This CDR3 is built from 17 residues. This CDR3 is CASSFGYTGILSYEQYF. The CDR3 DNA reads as TGTGCCAGCAGCTTCGGATATACAGGAATACTATCCTACGAGCAGTACTTC.

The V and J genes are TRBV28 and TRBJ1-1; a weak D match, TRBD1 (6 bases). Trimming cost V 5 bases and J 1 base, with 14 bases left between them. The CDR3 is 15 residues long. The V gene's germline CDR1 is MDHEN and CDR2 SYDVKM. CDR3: CASSRQEAWNTEAFF. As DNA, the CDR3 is TGTGCCAGCAGTCGACAGGAGGCCTGGAACACTGAAGCTTTCTTT. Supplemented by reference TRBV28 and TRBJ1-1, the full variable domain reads DVKVTQSSRYLVKRTGEKVFLECVQDMDHENMFWYRQDPGLGLRLIYFSYDVKMKEKGDIPEGYSVSREKKERFSLILESASTNQTSMYLCASSRQEAWNTEAFFGQGTRLTVV.

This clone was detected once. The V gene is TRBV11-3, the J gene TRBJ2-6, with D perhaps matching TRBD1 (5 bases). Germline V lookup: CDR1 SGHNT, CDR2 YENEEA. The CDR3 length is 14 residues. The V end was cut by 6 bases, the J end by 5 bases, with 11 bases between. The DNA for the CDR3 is TGTGCCAGCAGGGGGCAGGGATGGGCCAACGTCCTGACTTTC. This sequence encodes CASRGQGWANVLTF.

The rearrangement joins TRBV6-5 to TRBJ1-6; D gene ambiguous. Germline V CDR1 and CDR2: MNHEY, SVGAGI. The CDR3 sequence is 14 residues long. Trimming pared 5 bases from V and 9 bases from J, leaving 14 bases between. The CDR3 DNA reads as TGTGCCAGCAGTACCCCGGGTACCAGTTCACCCCTCCACTTT. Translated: CASSTPGTSSPLHF.

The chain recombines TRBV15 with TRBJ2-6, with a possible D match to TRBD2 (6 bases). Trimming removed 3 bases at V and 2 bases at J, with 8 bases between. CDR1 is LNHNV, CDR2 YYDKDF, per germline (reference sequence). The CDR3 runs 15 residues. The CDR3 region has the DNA TGTGCCACCAGCAGGGGGGGAGCTGGGGCCAACGTCCTGACTTTC. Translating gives CATSRGGAGANVLTF.

Written as DNA, the CDR3 is TGTGCCAGCAGCTTAGCGACAGGGAACAATTCACCCCTCCACTTT. This translates into CASSLATGNNSPLHF. The gene calls are TRBV7-6 and TRBJ1-6; 7 bases are a match to TRBD1. This CDR3 contains 15 residues. J was trimmed by 7 bases and V by 0 bases; bases with no gene match: 3. CDR1 is SGHVS, CDR2 FNYEAQ, per germline.

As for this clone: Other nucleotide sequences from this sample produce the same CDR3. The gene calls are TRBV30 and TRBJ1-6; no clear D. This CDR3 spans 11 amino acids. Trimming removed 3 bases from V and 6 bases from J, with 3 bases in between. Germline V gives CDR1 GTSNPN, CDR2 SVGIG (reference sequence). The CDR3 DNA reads TGTGCCTGGAGCCGTAATTCACCCCTCCACTTT. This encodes CAWSRNSPLHF.

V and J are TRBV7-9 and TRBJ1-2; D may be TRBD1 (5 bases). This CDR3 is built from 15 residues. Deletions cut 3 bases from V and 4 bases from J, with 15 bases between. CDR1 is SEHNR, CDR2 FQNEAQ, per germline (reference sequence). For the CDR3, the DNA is TGTGCCAGCAGCTTTTATCATCAGGGAGGCTATGGCTACACCTTC. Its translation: CASSFYHQGGYGYTF. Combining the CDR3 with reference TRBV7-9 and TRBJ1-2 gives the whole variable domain DTGVSQNPRHKITKRGQNVTFRCDPISEHNRLYWYRQTLGQGPEFLTYFQNEAQLEKSRLLSDRFSAERPKGSFSTLEIQRTEQGDSAMYLCASSFYHQGGYGYTFGSGTRLTVV.

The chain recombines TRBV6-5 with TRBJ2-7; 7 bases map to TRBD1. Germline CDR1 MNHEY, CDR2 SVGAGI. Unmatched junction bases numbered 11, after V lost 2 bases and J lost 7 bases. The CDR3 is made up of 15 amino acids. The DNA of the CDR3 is TGTGCCAGCAGTTACCGAGGGGGCCCCTCCTTGGAGCAGTACTTC. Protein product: CASSYRGGPSLEQYF.

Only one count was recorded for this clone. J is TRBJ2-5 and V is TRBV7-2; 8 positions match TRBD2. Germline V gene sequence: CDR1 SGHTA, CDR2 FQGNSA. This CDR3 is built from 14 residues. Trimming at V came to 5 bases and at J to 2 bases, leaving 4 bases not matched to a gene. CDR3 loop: CASSRPGGQETQYF. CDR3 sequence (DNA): TGTGCCAGCAGCCGTCCGGGGGGGCAAGAGACCCAGTACTTC.

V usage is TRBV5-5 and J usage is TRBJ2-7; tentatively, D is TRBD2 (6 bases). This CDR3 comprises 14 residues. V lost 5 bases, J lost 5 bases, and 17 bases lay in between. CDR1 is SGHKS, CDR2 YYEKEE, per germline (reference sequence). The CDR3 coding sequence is TGTGCCAGCAGGGTGGCTCTCTGGAGGGACGAGCAGTACTTC. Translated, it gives CASRVALWRDEQYF.

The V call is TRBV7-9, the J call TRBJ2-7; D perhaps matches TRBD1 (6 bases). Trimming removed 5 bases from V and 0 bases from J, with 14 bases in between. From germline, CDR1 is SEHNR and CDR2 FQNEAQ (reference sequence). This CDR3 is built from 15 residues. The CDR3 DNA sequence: TGTGCCAGCAGCCACCCTAAGGGACACTCCTACGAGCAGTACTTC. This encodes CASSHPKGHSYEQYF. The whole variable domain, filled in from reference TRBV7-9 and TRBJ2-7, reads DTGVSQNPRHKITKRGQNVTFRCDPISEHNRLYWYRQTLGQGPEFLTYFQNEAQLEKSRLLSDRFSAERPKGSFSTLEIQRTEQGDSAMYLCASSHPKGHSYEQYFGPGTRLTVT.

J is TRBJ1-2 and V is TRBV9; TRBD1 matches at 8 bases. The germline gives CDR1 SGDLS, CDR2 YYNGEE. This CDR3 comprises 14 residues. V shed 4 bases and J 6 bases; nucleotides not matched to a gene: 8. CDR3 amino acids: CASSSEVQGDGYTF. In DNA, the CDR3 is TGTGCCAGCAGCTCAGAGGTACAGGGGGATGGCTACACCTTC. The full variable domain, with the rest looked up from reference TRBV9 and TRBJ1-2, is DSGVTQTPKHLITATGQRVTLRCSPRSGDLSVYWYQQSLDQGLQFLIQYYNGEERAKGNILERFSAQQFPDLHSELNLSSLELGDSALYFCASSSEVQGDGYTFGSGTRLTVV.

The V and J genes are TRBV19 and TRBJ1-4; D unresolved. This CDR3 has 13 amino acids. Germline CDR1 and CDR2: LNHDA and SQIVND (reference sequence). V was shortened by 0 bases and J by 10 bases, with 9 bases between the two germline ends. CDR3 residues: CASSIEADGKLFF. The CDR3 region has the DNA TGTGCCAGTAGTATAGAGGCGGATGGAAAACTGTTTTTT.